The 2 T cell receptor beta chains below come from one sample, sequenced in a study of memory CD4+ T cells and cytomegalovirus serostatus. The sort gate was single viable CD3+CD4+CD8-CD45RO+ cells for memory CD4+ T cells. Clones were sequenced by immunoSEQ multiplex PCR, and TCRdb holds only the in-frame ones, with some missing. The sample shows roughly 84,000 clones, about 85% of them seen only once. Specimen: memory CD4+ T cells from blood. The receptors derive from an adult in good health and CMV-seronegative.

CDR3 nucleotides: TGTGCCAGCAGCTACTCAGGGGATGAGCAGTTCTTC. Its translation is CASSYSGDEQFF. V is TRBV7-2 and J is TRBJ2-1, with a tentative D call TRBD1 (6 bases). V lost 4 bases and J lost 8, with 9 bases in between. Germline assignment: CDR1 SGHTA and CDR2 FQGNSA. The CDR3 is 12 amino acids.

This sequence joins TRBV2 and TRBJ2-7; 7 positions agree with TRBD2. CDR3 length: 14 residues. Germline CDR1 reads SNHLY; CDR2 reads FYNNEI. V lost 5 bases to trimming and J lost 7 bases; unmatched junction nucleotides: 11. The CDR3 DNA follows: TGTGCCAGCAGTCCCAGGGAGGGGACTTGGGAGCAGTACTTC. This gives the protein CASSPREGTWEQYF.